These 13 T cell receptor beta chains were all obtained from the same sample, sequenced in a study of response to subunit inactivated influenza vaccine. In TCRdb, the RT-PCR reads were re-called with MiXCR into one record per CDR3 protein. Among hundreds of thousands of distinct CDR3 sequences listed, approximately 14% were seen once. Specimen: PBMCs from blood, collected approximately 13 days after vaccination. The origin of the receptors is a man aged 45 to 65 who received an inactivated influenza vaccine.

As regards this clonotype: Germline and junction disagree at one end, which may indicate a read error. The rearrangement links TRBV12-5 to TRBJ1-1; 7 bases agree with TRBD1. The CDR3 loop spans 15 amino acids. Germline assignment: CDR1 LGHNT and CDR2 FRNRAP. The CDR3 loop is CASVLGQGGYTEAFF. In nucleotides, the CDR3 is TGTGCTAGTGTTTTGGGTCAGGGGGGATACACTGAAGCTTTCTTT.

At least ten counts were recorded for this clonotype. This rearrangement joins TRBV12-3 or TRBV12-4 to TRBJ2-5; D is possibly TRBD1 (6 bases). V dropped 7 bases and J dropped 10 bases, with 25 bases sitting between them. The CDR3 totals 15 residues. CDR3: CASTRWSDSNRIQYF. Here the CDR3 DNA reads TGTGCCAGCACCCGATGGTCGGACAGCAATAGGATCCAGTACTTC.

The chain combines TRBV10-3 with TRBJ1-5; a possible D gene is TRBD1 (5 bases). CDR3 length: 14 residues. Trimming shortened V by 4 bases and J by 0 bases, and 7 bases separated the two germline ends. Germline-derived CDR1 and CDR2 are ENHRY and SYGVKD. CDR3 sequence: CAISGGLSNQPQHF. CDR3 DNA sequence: TGTGCCATCAGTGGGGGACTTAGCAATCAGCCCCAGCATTTT.

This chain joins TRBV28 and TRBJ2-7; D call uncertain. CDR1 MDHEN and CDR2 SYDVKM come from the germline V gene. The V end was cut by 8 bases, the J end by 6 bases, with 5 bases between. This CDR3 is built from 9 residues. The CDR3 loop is CASGPEQYF. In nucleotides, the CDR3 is TGTGCCAGCGGACCCGAGCAGTACTTC.

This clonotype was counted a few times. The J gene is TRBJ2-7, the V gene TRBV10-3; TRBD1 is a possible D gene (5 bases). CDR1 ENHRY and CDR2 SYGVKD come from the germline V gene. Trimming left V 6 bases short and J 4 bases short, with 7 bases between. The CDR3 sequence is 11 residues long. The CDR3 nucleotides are TGTGCCATCAGCAGGGATTACGAGCAGTACTTC. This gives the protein CAISRDYEQYF.

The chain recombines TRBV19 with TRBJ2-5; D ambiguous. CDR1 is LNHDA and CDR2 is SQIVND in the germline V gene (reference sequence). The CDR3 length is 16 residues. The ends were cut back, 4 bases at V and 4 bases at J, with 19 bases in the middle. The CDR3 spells CASSTLVVGTRETQYF. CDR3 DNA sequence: TGTGCCAGTAGTACTCTGGTTGTGGGAACCCGAGAGACCCAGTACTTC.

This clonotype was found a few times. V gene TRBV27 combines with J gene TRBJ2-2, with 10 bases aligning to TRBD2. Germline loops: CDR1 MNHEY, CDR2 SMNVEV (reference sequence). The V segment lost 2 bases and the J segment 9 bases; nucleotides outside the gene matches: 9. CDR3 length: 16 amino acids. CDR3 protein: CASSLLSASGSRELFF. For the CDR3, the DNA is TGTGCCAGCAGTTTACTTTCGGCTAGCGGGAGTCGGGAGCTGTTTTTT.

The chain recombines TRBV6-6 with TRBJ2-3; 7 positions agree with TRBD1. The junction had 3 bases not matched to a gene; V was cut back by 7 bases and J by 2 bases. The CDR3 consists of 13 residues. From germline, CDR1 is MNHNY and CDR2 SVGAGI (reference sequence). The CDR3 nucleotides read TGTGCCAGCAAGGGACAGCACACAGATACGCAGTATTTT. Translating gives CASKGQHTDTQYF.

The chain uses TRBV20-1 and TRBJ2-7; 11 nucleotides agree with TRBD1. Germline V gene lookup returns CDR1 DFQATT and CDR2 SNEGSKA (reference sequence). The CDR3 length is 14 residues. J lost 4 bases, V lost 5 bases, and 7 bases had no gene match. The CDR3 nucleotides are TGCAGTGCTGTTGGGACAGGGGGAGGATACGAGCAGTACTTC. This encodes CSAVGTGGGYEQYF.

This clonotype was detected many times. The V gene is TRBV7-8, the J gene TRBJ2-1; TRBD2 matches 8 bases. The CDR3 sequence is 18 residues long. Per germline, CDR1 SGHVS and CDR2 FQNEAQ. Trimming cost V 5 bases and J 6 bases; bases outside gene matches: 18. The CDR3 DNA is TGTGCCAGCAGCGTTTTTTCCACTAGCGGAAAGAAAGTCAATGAGCAGTTCTTC. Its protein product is CASSVFSTSGKKVNEQFF.

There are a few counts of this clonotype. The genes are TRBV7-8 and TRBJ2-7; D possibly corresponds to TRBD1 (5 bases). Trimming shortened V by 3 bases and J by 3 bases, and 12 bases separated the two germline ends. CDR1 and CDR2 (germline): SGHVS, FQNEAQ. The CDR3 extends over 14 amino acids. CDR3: CASSFLGVNYEQYF. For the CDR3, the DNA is TGTGCCAGCAGCTTCCTAGGGGTGAACTACGAGCAGTACTTC.

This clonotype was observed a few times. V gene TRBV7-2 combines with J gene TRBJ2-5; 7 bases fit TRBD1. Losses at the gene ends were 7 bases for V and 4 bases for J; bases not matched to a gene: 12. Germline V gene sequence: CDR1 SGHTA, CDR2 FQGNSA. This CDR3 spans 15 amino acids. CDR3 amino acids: CASKKDRANSETQYF. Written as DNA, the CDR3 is TGTGCCAGCAAAAAAGACAGGGCTAATTCAGAGACCCAGTACTTC.

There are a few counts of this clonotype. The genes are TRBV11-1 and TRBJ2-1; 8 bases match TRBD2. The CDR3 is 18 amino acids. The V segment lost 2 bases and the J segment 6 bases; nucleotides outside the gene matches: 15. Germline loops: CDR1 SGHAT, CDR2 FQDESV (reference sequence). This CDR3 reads CASSLPFRLSGSSNEQFF. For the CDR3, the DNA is TGTGCCAGCAGCTTACCCTTCCGATTAAGCGGGAGTAGCAATGAGCAGTTCTTC.